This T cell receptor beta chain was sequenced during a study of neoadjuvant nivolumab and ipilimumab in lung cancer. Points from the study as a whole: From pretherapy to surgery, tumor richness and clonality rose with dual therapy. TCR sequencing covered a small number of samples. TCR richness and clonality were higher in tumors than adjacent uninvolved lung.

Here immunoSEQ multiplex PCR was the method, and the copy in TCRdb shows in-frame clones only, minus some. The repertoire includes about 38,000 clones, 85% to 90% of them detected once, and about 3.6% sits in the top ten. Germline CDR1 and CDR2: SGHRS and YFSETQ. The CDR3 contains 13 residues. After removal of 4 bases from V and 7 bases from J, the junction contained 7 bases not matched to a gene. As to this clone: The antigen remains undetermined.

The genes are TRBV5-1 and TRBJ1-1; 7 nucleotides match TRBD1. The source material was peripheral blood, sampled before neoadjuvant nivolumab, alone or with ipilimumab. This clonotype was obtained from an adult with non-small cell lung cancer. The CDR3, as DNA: TGCGCCAGCAGCCTTAACCGGGACAGTGAAGCTTTCTTT. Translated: CASSLNRDSEAFF.